Below, 15 T cell receptor beta chains from the same sample are listed, as sequenced in a study of cytomegalovirus exposure and HLA in healthy donors. Measured with immunoSEQ multiplex PCR; TCRdb has only the in-frame clones, and not every one. The repertoire holds tens of thousands of clones, roughly 95% seen once, with more than 3.5% in the top ten. Sequenced sample: PBMCs. All receptors derive from a woman aged 18 to 35 in good health and CMV-seropositive.

The chain couples TRBV2 to TRBJ2-5, with 8 bases fitting TRBD2. V was clipped by 2 bases and J by 3 bases; unmatched bases: 2. The CDR3 spans 14 residues. Germline assignment: CDR1 SNHLY and CDR2 FYNNEI. As DNA, the CDR3 is TGTGCCAGCAGTGAACGGGGGGGGAAAGAGACCCAGTACTTC. Translated: CASSERGGKETQYF.

This clone was picked up one time. The chain combines TRBV6-6 with TRBJ2-7; no clear D gene. Germline V gene sequence: CDR1 MNHNY, CDR2 SVGAGI (reference sequence). The CDR3 spans 15 residues. With 0 bases removed from V and 3 bases from J, the gap between germline ends came to 12 bases. The CDR3 protein is CASSYSEESIYEQYF. CDR3 DNA: TGTGCCAGCAGTTACTCAGAAGAGTCGATCTACGAGCAGTACTTC.

This clone was observed a single time. The chain is built from TRBV11-1 and TRBJ2-7, with a possible D match to TRBD2 (6 bases). The germline V and J ends were trimmed by 6 bases and 3 bases, with 15 bases remaining between them. This CDR3 is built from 14 residues. CDR1 is SGHAT, CDR2 FQDESV, per germline (reference sequence). CDR3 coding DNA: TGTGCCAGCAGGCGGGGTACTAGTGTCTACGAGCAGTACTTC. Residues: CASRRGTSVYEQYF.

The chain recombines TRBV27 with TRBJ1-4; TRBD1 agrees at 7 bases. The CDR3 loop spans 13 amino acids. Trimming at V came to 4 bases and at J to 7 bases, leaving 3 bases not matched to a gene. CDR1 is MNHEY, CDR2 SMNVEV, per germline (reference sequence). The chain's CDR3 is CASSSSGGEKLFF. For the CDR3, the DNA is TGTGCCAGCAGTTCGTCAGGGGGTGAAAAACTGTTTTTT.

The V call is TRBV9, the J call TRBJ2-5; unclear D gene. The CDR3 has 13 amino acids. Germline values: CDR1 SGDLS, CDR2 YYNGEE. With 0 bases removed from V and 4 bases from J, the gap between germline ends came to 7 bases. The CDR3 protein is CASSVAPRETQYF. The CDR3 DNA reads TGTGCCAGCAGCGTAGCGCCCAGAGAGACCCAGTACTTC.

This clone has only one observation. This chain connects TRBV19 to TRBJ2-2; D is perhaps TRBD1 (7 bases). The CDR3 extends over 16 amino acids. V shed 5 bases and J shed 4 bases, with 17 bases lying between them. The germline V gene has CDR1 LNHDA and CDR2 SQIVND (reference sequence). The DNA of the CDR3 is TGTGCCAGTAGTGAGGAGGGGGCGCGACGCACCGGGGAGCTGTTTTTT. It is translated as CASSEEGARRTGELFF.

The chain has TRBV27 and TRBJ2-1; 8 positions match TRBD1. V lost 6 bases to trimming and J lost 7 bases; unmatched junction nucleotides: 11. CDR1 MNHEY and CDR2 SMNVEV come from the germline V gene (reference sequence). This CDR3 has 15 amino acids. CDR3 coding DNA: TGTGCCAGCAGACTACCGGGACAGGAATCTAATGAGCAGTTCTTC. This encodes CASRLPGQESNEQFF.

The chain recombines TRBV11-3 with TRBJ2-4, with 9 bases lining up with TRBD1. This CDR3 spans 14 amino acids. The J segment lost 11 bases and the V segment lost 5 bases, leaving 10 bases of the junction unmatched. Germline-derived CDR1 and CDR2 are SGHNT and YENEEA. The CDR3 spells CASSEQGARSLQYF. The CDR3 DNA reads TGTGCCAGCAGCGAACAGGGGGCGCGGTCGCTTCAGTACTTC.

Note on this clone: The junction does not match germline at one end; this may be a read error. The rearrangement uses TRBV7-7 and TRBJ2-3; TRBD2 aligns across 7 bases. The CDR3 length is 18 residues. Germline CDR1 and CDR2: SSHAT and FNYEAQ (reference sequence). Here the CDR3 DNA reads TGTGCTAGCAGCCCGACCCTCAACGGGCGGGAGAAGCCAGATACGCAGTATTTT. It codes for CASSPTLNGREKPDTQYF.

The gene calls are TRBV6-5 and TRBJ2-1; the D is unclear. The CDR3 spans 15 residues. The germline V and J ends were trimmed by 2 bases and 0 bases, with 8 bases remaining between them. Germline CDR1 and CDR2: MNHEY and SVGAGI. DNA for the CDR3: TGTGCCAGCAGTTACCTGACGGGCTCCTACAATGAGCAGTTCTTC. Protein: CASSYLTGSYNEQFF.

This chain connects TRBV9 to TRBJ2-1; 8 bases agree with TRBD1. J gave up 0 bases and V 1 base, and 0 bases lay outside the gene matches. This CDR3 is built from 15 residues. Germline V gene sequence: CDR1 SGDLS, CDR2 YYNGEE. CDR3 region: CASSVTGGSYNEQFF. CDR3 in DNA: TGTGCCAGCAGCGTAACAGGGGGCTCCTACAATGAGCAGTTCTTC.

CDR3 in amino acids: CAISSIPRANTGELFF. In DNA, the CDR3 is TGCGCCATCTCGTCTATCCCCCGGGCGAACACCGGGGAGCTGTTTTTT. The chain carries TRBV23-1 and TRBJ2-2, with no clear D. TRBV23-1 carries the ORF label, with uncertain function. The CDR3 spans 16 residues. Trimming took off 10 bases at V and 0 bases at J, with 18 bases between the two ends.

The chain recombines TRBV10-3 with TRBJ1-2; TRBD1 agrees at 12 bases. The CDR3 totals 17 residues. V was pared by 0 bases and J by 7 bases, with 9 bases of the junction left unmatched. The germline CDR1 and CDR2 sequences are ENHRY and SYGVKD. The CDR3 region is CAISESMKGQGASGYTF. The CDR3 DNA is TGTGCCATCAGTGAGTCGATGAAGGGACAGGGGGCAAGTGGCTACACCTTC.

The chain has TRBV5-4 and TRBJ2-1; D is uncertain. Germline lookup yields CDR1 SGHNT and CDR2 YYREEE (reference sequence). Trimming took off 0 bases at V and 5 bases at J, with 12 bases between the two ends. The CDR3 consists of 15 residues. CDR3 in DNA: TGTGCCAGCAGCTTGGAGTCTAGACGGGACAATGAGCAGTTCTTC. It yields the protein CASSLESRRDNEQFF.

The chain employs TRBV5-6 and TRBJ2-7; 13 bases match TRBD2. The CDR3 runs to 17 residues. Germline lookup yields CDR1 SGHDT and CDR2 YYEEEE. V gave up 1 base and J gave up 2 bases; unmatched junction bases: 6. CDR3 DNA: TGTGCCAGCAGCTTGCCCTTAGGGACTAGCGGGGCCTACGAGCAGTACTTC. This gives the protein CASSLPLGTSGAYEQYF. The whole variable domain, remainder taken from reference TRBV5-6 and TRBJ2-7, is DAGVTQSPTHLIKTRGQQVTLRCSPKSGHDTVSWYQQALGQGPQFIFQYYEEEERQRGNFPDRFSGHQFPNYSSELNVNALLLGDSALYLCASSLPLGTSGAYEQYFGPGTRLTVT.